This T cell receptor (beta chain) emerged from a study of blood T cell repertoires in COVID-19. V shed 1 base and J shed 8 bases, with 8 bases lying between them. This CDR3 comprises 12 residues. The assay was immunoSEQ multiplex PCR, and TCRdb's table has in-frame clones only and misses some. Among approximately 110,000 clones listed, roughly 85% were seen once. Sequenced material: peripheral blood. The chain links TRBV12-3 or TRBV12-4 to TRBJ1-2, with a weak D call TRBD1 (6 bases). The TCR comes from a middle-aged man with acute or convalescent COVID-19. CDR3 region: CASSLGTVGYTF. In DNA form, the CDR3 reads TGTGCCAGCAGTTTAGGGACAGTAGGCTACACCTTC.